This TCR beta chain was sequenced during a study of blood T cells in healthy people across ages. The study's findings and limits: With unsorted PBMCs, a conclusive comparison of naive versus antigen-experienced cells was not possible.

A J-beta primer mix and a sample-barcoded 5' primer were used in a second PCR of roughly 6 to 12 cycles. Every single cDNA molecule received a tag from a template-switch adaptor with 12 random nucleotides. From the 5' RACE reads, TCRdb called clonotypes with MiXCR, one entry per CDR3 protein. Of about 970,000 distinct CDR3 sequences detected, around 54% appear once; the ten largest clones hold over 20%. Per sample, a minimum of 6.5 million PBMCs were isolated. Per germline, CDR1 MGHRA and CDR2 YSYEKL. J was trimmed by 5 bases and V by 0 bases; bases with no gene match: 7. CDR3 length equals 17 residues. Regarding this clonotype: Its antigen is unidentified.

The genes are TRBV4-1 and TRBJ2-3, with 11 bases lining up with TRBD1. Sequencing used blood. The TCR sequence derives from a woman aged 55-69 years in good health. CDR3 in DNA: TGCGCCAGCAGCCAAGATACGGACAGGGGGCTGAAAGATACGCAGTATTTT. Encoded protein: CASSQDTDRGLKDTQYF.